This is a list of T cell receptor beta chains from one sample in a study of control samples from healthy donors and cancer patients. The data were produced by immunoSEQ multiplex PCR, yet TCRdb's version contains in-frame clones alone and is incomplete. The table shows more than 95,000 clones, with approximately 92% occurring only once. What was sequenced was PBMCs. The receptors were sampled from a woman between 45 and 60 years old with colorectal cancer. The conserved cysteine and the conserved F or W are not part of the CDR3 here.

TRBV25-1,ASKNWGGVGEQF
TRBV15,ATSRLAGVDEQF
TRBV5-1,ASRFGSGTWFETQY
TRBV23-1,ASSQSVGFPTPRNTGELF
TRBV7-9,ASSPLGGGELF
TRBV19,ASSSGDAKNIQY
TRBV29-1,SAKGGGADTQY
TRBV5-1,ASSLDYEFTDTQY
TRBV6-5,ASRGTGHSYGYT
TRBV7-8,ASSFLGQGMDTEAF
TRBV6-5,ATNPSGGLNKQY